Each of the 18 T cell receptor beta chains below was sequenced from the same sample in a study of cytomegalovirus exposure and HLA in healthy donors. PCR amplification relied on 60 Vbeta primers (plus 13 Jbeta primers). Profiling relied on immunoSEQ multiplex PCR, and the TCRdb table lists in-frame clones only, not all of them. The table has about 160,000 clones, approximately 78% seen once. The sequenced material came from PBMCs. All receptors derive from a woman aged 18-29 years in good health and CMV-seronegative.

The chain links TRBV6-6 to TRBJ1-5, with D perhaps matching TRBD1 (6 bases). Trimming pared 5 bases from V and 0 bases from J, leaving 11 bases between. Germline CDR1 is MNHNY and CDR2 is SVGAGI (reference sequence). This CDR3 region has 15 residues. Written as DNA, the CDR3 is TGTGCCAGCAGTAGTCGACAGGTTAGCAATCAGCCCCAGCATTTT. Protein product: CASSSRQVSNQPQHF.

The CDR3 bases are TGTGCCAGCAGTCTTGACAGGCTAGGCAATCAGCCCCAGCATTTT. This codes for CASSLDRLGNQPQHF. The genes are TRBV6-1 and TRBJ1-5; D is possibly TRBD1 (6 bases). Looked up from germline, CDR1 is MNHNS and CDR2 is SASEGT. The CDR3 loop spans 15 amino acids. V was pared by 5 bases and J by 2 bases, with 13 bases between.

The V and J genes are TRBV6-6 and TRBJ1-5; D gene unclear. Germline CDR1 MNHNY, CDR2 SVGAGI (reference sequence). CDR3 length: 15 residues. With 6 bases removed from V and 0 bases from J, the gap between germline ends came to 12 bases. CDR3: CASSPKNLSNQPQHF. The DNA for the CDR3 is TGTGCCAGCAGCCCTAAAAACCTTAGCAATCAGCCCCAGCATTTT.

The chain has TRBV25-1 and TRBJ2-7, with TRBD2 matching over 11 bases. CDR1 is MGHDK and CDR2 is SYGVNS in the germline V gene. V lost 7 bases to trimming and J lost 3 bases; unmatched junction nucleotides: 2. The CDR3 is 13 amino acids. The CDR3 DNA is TGTGCCAGCACACTAGCGGGGGACTACGAGCAGTACTTC. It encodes CASTLAGDYEQYF.

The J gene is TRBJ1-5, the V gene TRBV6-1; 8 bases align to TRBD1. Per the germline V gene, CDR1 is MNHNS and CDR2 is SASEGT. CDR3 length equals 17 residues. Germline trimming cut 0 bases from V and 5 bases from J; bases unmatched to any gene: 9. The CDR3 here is CASSEAFQTGAHQPQHF. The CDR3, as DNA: TGTGCCAGCAGTGAAGCGTTTCAGACAGGGGCCCATCAGCCCCAGCATTTT.

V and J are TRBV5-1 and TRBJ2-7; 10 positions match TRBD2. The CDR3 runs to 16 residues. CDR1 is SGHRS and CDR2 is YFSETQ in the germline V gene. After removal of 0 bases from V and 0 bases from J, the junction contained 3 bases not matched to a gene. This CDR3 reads CASSLDSGRASYEQYF. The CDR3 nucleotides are TGCGCCAGCAGCTTGGACAGCGGGAGGGCCTCCTACGAGCAGTACTTC.

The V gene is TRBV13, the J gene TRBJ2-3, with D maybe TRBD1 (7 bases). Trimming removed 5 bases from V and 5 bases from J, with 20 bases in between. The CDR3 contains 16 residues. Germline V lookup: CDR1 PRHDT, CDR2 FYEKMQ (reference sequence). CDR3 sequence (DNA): TGTGCCAGCAGCGGAGGGGGCCAGGCCAGGGGAGATACGCAGTATTTT. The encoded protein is CASSGGGQARGDTQYF.

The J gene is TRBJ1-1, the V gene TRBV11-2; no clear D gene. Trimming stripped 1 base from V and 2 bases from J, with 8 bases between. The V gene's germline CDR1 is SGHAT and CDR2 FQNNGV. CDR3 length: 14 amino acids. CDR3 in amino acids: CASSLGAPNTEAFF. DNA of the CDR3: TGTGCCAGCAGCTTAGGGGCCCCCAACACTGAAGCTTTCTTT.

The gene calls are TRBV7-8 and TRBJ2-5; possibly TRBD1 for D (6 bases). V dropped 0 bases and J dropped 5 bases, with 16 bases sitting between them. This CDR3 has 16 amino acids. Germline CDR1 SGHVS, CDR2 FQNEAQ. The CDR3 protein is CASSLAWAMRGETQYF. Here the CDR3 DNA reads TGTGCCAGCAGCTTAGCGTGGGCGATGAGGGGGGAGACCCAGTACTTC.

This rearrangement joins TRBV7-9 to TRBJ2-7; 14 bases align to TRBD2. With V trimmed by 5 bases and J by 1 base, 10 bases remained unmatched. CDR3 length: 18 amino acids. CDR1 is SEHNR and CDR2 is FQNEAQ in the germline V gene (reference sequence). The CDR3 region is CASSPTGTSGRESYEQYF. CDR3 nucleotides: TGTGCCAGCAGCCCCACCGGGACTAGCGGGAGAGAATCCTACGAGCAGTACTTC.

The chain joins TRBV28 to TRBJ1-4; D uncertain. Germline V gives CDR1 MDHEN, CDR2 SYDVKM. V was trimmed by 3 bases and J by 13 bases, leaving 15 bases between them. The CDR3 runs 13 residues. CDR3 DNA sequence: TGTGCCAGCAGTTTGGAGTTTTCCCAGAGACTGTTTTTT. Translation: CASSLEFSQRLFF.

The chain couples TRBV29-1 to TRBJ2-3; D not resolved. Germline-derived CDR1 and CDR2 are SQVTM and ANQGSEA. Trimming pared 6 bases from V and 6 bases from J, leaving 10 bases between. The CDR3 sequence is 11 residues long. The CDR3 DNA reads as TGCAGCGTGATACCCGGGGATACGCAGTATTTT. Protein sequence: CSVIPGDTQYF.

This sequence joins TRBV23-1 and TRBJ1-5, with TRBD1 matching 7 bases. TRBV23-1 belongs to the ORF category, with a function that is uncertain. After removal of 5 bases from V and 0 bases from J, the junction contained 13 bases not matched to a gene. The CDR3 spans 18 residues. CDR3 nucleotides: TGCGCCAGCAGTATACAAGACAGGGCGACGGATAGCAATCAGCCCCAGCATTTT. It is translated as CASSIQDRATDSNQPQHF.

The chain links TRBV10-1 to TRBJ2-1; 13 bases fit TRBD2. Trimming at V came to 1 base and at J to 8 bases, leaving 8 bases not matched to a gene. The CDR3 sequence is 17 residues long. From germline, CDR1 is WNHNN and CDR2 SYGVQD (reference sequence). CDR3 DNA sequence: TGCGCCAGCAGTGAGTGGGGTACTAGCGGGAGGGCGGATGAGCAGTTCTTC. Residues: CASSEWGTSGRADEQFF.

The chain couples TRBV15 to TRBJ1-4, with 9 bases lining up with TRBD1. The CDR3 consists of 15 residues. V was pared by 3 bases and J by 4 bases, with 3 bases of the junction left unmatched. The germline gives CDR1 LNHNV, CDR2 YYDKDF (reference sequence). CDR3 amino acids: CATSRPTGGNEKLFF. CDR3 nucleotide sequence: TGTGCCACCAGCAGGCCGACAGGGGGTAATGAAAAACTGTTTTTT.

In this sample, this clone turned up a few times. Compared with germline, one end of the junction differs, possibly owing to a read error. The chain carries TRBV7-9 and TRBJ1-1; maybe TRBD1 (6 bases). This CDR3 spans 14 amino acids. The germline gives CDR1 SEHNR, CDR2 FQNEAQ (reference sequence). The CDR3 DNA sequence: TGTGCCGGCAGCTTAGAAGCAGGGGCCGCTGAAGCTTTCTTT. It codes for CAGSLEAGAAEAFF.

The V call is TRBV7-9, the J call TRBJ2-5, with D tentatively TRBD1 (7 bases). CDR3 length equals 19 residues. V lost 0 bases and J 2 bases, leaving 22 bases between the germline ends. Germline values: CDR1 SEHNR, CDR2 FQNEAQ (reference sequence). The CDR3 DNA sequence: TGTGCCAGCAGCTTAGCCCGCGGAACAGGGGAGGCCTATCAAGAGACCCAGTACTTC. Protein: CASSLARGTGEAYQETQYF.

CDR3 in DNA: TGTGCCAGCAGTTTATCTCGGGGGGGACTTATGACCTACAATGAGCAGTTCTTC. Protein: CASSLSRGGLMTYNEQFF. The gene calls are TRBV27 and TRBJ2-1; 8 bases align to TRBD2. J was trimmed by 2 bases and V by 0 bases; bases with no gene match: 9. In germline, CDR1 is MNHEY, CDR2 SMNVEV (reference sequence). The CDR3 contains 18 residues.